This T cell receptor beta chain comes out of a study of monozygotic twins with inflammatory bowel disease. The CDR3 totals 14 residues. UMIs bearing a 6-nucleotide sample barcode were added through template switching. TCRdb re-called the 5' RACE reads, yielding one record per CDR3 amino acid sequence without DNA. Listed are around 380,000 distinct CDR3 sequences; approximately 2.3% falls within the top ten. Sequencing used blood. The sequence was obtained from a human donor with ulcerative colitis or Crohn's disease, or a healthy co-twin of an affected twin (not recorded which). The rearrangement uses TRBV12-3 or TRBV12-4 and TRBJ2-5. CDR3 protein: CASRPTGLQETQYF.